One sample yielded the 9 T cell receptor beta chains listed below, sequenced in a study of blood T cell repertoires in COVID-19. Using immunoSEQ multiplex PCR, the repertoire was profiled, and TCRdb retains in-frame clones only, with some absent. Of some 390,000 clones in the sample, 85% to 90% were seen once. The sample taken for sequencing was peripheral blood. Every receptor here comes from a human donor in a cohort sampled during active COVID-19.

V is TRBV7-3 and J is TRBJ2-2; possibly TRBD1 for D (6 bases). Between the trimmed V and J ends, which lost 4 bases and 5 bases, there was a span of 11 bases. Germline V gene lookup returns CDR1 SGHTA and CDR2 FQGTGA. CDR3 size: 14 residues. The CDR3 reads CASSSGQETGELFF. In DNA form, the CDR3 reads TGTGCCAGCAGCTCGGGACAAGAAACCGGGGAGCTGTTTTTT. The full variable domain, with the rest looked up from reference TRBV7-3 and TRBJ2-2, is GAGVSQTPSNKVTEKGKYVELRCDPISGHTALYWYRQSLGQGPEFLIYFQGTGAADDSGLPNDRFFAVRPEGSVSTLKIQRTERGDSAVYLCASSSGQETGELFFGEGSRLTVL.

Details on this clone: One end of the junction is discordant with germline, which a read error may explain. This chain links TRBV5-1 with TRBJ2-3; D possibly corresponds to TRBD2 (6 bases). Germline-derived CDR1 and CDR2 are SGHRS and YFSETQ. The CDR3 is made up of 15 amino acids. CDR3 residues: CVSSLGGDRTDTQYF. DNA of the CDR3: TGCGTCAGCAGCTTGGGCGGGGACCGCACAGATACGCAGTATTTT.

This clone was observed once. The chain joins TRBV7-2 to TRBJ1-5; tentative D call: TRBD1 (5 bases). This CDR3 spans 16 amino acids. Trimming stripped 3 bases from V and 2 bases from J, with 14 bases between. Germline values: CDR1 SGHTA, CDR2 FQGNSA. DNA for the CDR3: TGTGCCAGCAGCTTTGCAGGGTTTTTTGGCAATCAGCCCCAGCATTTT. It is translated as CASSFAGFFGNQPQHF.

The genes are TRBV5-1 and TRBJ1-4; TRBD1 agrees at 8 bases. This CDR3 contains 15 residues. J was trimmed by 6 bases and V by 4 bases; bases with no gene match: 8. CDR1 and CDR2 (germline): SGHRS, YFSETQ. CDR3 protein: CASSVRGRRDEKLFF. As DNA, the CDR3 is TGCGCCAGCAGCGTCAGGGGGCGACGGGATGAAAAACTGTTTTTT.

This clone was seen a handful of times. This chain connects TRBV9 to TRBJ2-5; 9 bases line up with TRBD2. The CDR3 has 17 amino acids. V gave up 0 bases and J gave up 2 bases; unmatched junction bases: 8. Germline V gene sequence: CDR1 SGDLS, CDR2 YYNGEE. The CDR3 is CASSVGGLAIIQETQYF. Here the CDR3 DNA reads TGTGCCAGCAGCGTAGGGGGACTAGCAATTATACAAGAGACCCAGTACTTC.

The J gene is TRBJ2-7, the V gene TRBV5-1; 11 nucleotides agree with TRBD1. Germline trimming cut 6 bases from V and 2 bases from J; bases unmatched to any gene: 10. The CDR3 spans 16 residues. Looked up from germline, CDR1 is SGHRS and CDR2 is YFSETQ. CDR3 residues: CASKLRTGGETYEQYF. DNA for the CDR3: TGCGCCAGCAAACTCAGGACAGGGGGCGAAACCTACGAGCAGTACTTC.

The chain joins TRBV30 to TRBJ2-3; 7 bases line up with TRBD2. The CDR3 runs 16 residues. After removal of 6 bases from V and 4 bases from J, the junction contained 16 bases not matched to a gene. Germline loops: CDR1 GTSNPN, CDR2 SVGIG (reference sequence). CDR3 nucleotide sequence: TGTGCCTGCCAAAAAGTCGGTGTAGCGGGTGCAGATACGCAGTATTTT. Residues: CACQKVGVAGADTQYF.

The chain uses TRBV19 and TRBJ1-5; D possibly corresponds to TRBD1 (6 bases). The germline V gene encodes CDR1 LNHDA and CDR2 SQIVND (reference sequence). This CDR3 spans 19 amino acids. V dropped 2 bases and J dropped 0 bases, with 20 bases sitting between them. This chain's CDR3 is CASSIILLNRAVSNQPQHF. DNA of the CDR3: TGTGCCAGTAGTATAATCCTCCTGAACAGGGCTGTTAGCAATCAGCCCCAGCATTTT. Looking up the rest from reference TRBV19 and TRBJ1-5 gives the full variable domain: DGGITQSPKYLFRKEGQNVTLSCEQNLNHDAMYWYRQDPGQGLRLIYYSQIVNDFQKGDIAEGYSVSREKKESFPLTVTSAQKNPTAFYLCASSIILLNRAVSNQPQHFGDGTRLSIL.

The chain combines TRBV29-1 with TRBJ1-2; the D gene is possibly TRBD1 (5 bases). The CDR3 contains 13 residues. From germline, CDR1 is SQVTM and CDR2 ANQGSEA. V shed 0 bases and J shed 4 bases, with 9 bases lying between them. CDR3 sequence reads: CSVEDREGYGYTF. In DNA form, the CDR3 reads TGCAGCGTTGAAGACAGGGAGGGCTATGGCTACACCTTC.